The 10 T cell receptor beta chains presented below share a single source sample, sequenced in a study of T cell repertoires in aging, cancer and after chemotherapy. Peripheral blood genomic DNA, not sorted cells or RNA, was the template. A mixed TRB-A/B primer pool amplified rearranged TRB by multiplex touch-down PCR. In TCRdb, the multiplex PCR reads were re-called with MiXCR into one record per CDR3 protein. The profile shows 1,800 or so distinct CDR3 sequences, about 22% of them singletons. Sequencing used blood. These receptors were collected from a human donor with a solid tumor.

V gene TRBV20-1 combines with J gene TRBJ2-5; the D is unclear. Trimming left V 5 bases short and J 4 bases short, with 11 bases between. This CDR3 is 12 amino acids long. The germline gives CDR1 DFQATT, CDR2 SNEGSKA (reference sequence). CDR3 loop: CSAGPRPETQYF. In DNA form, the CDR3 reads TGCAGTGCTGGGCCGCGCCCAGAGACCCAGTACTTC.

This clonotype was detected only a few times. One end of the junction varies from germline; a read error may be responsible. The chain carries TRBV5-6 and TRBJ2-7, with TRBD2 matching over 7 bases. Germline V lookup: CDR1 SGHDT, CDR2 YYEEEE. This CDR3 has 16 residues. CDR3 region: CASSSAPGGSLGEQYF. CDR3 bases: TGCGCCAGCAGCTCAGCCCCCGGCGGGAGCTTGGGGGAGCAGTACTTC.

This clonotype is classed as medium-sized. This chain joins TRBV6-1 and TRBJ2-7; D is perhaps TRBD1 or TRBD2 (5 bases each). Germline CDR1 MNHNS, CDR2 SASEGT. Trimming took off 4 bases at V and 6 bases at J, with 19 bases between the two ends. The CDR3 length is 15 residues. The CDR3 loop reads CASSGPGTDATEQYF. CDR3 nucleotides: TGTGCCAGCAGTGGCCCCGGGACGGACGCCACCGAGCAGTACTTC.

The genes are TRBV6-5 and TRBJ2-7; TRBD2 might be the D (5 bases). The germline V and J ends were trimmed by 6 bases and 7 bases, with 19 bases remaining between them. This CDR3 has 14 amino acids. Germline loops: CDR1 MNHEY, CDR2 SVGAGI. The CDR3 sequence is CASSLDFDRREQYF. The CDR3 nucleotides are TGTGCCAGCAGCTTAGATTTTGATCGGAGGGAGCAGTACTTC.

By proportion, this clonotype is medium-sized. The CDR3 region is CATIPDKNTEAFF. CDR3 nucleotides: TGTGCCACCATCCCGGACAAGAACACTGAAGCTTTCTTT. This chain links TRBV19 with TRBJ1-1; a weak D match, TRBD1 (5 bases). The CDR3 consists of 13 residues. The V gene lost 10 bases and the J gene lost 1 base, with 13 bases spanning the gap. The germline V gene encodes CDR1 LNHDA and CDR2 SQIVND (reference sequence).

This clonotype is medium-sized in the sample. The chain recombines TRBV27 with TRBJ1-4, with TRBD1 matching over 10 bases. Germline V gene data show CDR1 as MNHEY and CDR2 as SMNVEV (reference sequence). V was clipped by 6 bases and J by 4 bases; unmatched bases: 11. The CDR3 is made up of 17 amino acids. The CDR3 loop reads CASSVPPGQGFNEKLFF. The CDR3 DNA reads as TGTGCCAGCAGCGTACCGCCGGGACAGGGGTTTAATGAAAAACTGTTTTTT.

This clonotype is deemed medium-sized (0.01 to 0.1%). V and J are TRBV20-1 and TRBJ2-1; D uncertain. Germline values: CDR1 DFQATT, CDR2 SNEGSKA (reference sequence). V was pared by 5 bases and J by 1 base, with 9 bases between. The CDR3 consists of 13 residues. The CDR3 DNA reads TGCAGTGCTTATGCATTGTCCTACAATGAGCAGTTCTTC. The encoded protein is CSAYALSYNEQFF.

This clonotype was detected only a few times. The chain is built from TRBV9 and TRBJ2-4, with D perhaps given as TRBD1 or TRBD2 (6 bases each). The germline CDR1 and CDR2 sequences are SGDLS and YYNGEE. The V end lost 4 bases, the J end lost 6 bases, and 17 bases lay between the germline ends. This CDR3 spans 15 amino acids. For the CDR3, the DNA is TGTGCCAGCAGCAACGGAGCAGGGGAGGTAAACATTCAGTACTTC. Translating it yields CASSNGAGEVNIQYF.

This clonotype was found a few times. The chain recombines TRBV20-1 with TRBJ1-1; D is perhaps TRBD1 (5 bases). This CDR3 region has 13 residues. Per germline, CDR1 DFQATT and CDR2 SNEGSKA (reference sequence). Trimming pared 4 bases from V and 5 bases from J, leaving 14 bases between. CDR3 sequence reads: CSAKPGGWTEAFF. As DNA, the CDR3 is TGCAGTGCTAAGCCCGGGGGGTGGACTGAAGCTTTCTTT.

Turning to this clonotype: An end of the junction does not agree with germline; a read error may underlie this. This chain uses TRBV5-1 with TRBJ1-4; possibly TRBD1 for D (5 bases). Germline CDR1 SGHRS, CDR2 YFSETQ. The CDR3 has 15 amino acids. The CDR3 bases are TGCGCCAGCCGCCGACCGGGGGGGACTAATAAAAAACTGTTTTTT. Its protein product is CASRRPGGTNKKLFF.